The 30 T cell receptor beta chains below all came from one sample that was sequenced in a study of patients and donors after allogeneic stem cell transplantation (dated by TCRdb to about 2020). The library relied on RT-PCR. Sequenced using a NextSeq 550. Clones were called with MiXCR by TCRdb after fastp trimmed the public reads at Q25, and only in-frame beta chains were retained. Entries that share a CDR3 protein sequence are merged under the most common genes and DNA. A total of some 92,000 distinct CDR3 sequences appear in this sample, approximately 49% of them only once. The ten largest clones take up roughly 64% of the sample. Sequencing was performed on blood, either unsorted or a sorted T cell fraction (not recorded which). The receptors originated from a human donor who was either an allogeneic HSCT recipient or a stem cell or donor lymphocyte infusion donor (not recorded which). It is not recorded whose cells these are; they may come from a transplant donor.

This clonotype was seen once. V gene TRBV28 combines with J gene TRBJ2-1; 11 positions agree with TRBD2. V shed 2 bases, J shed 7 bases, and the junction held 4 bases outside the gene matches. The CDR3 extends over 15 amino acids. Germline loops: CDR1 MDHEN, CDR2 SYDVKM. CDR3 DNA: TGTGCCAGCAGTTTAAATCCTAGCGGGAGGAATGAGCAGTTCTTC. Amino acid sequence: CASSLNPSGRNEQFF.

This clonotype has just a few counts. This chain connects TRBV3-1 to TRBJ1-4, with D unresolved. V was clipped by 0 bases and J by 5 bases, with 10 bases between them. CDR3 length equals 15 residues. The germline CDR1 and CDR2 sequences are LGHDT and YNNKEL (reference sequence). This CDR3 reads CASSQDPAPNEKLFF. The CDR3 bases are TGTGCCAGCAGCCAAGATCCAGCACCAAATGAAAAACTGTTTTTT.

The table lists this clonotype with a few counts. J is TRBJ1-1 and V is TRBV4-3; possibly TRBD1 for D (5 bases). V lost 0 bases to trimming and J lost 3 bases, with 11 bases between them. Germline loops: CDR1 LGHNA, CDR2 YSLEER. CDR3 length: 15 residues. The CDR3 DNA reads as TGCGCCAGCAGCCAAGAGGGGTGGGGCGACACTGAAGCTTTCTTT. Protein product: CASSQEGWGDTEAFF.

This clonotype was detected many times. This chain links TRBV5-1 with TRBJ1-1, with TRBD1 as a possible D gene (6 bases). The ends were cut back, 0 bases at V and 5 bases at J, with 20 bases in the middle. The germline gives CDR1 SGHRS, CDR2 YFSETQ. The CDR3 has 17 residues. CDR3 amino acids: CASSLEHVGGARTEAFF. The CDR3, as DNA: TGCGCCAGCAGCTTGGAACACGTTGGGGGCGCGAGGACTGAAGCTTTCTTT.

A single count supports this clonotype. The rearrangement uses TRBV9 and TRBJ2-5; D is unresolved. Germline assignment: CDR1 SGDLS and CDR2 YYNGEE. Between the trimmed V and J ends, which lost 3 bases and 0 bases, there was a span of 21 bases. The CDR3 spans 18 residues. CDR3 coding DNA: TGTGCCAGCAGCGACACCGGGCCATCTGCTCCCAACCAAGAGACCCAGTACTTC. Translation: CASSDTGPSAPNQETQYF.

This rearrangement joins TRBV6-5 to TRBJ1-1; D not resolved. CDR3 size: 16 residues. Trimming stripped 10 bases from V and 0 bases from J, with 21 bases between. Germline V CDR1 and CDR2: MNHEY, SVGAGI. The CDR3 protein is CATQTEGSFVNTEAFF. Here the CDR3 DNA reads TGTGCCACTCAGACGGAGGGTTCTTTTGTGAACACTGAAGCTTTCTTT.

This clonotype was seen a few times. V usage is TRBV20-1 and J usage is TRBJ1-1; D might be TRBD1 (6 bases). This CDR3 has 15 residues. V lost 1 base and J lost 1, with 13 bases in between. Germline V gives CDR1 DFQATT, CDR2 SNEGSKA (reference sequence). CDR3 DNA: TGCAGTGCTAGAGTGTCCGACAGGCCGAACACTGAAGCTTTCTTT. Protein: CSARVSDRPNTEAFF.

This CDR3 is CASSREGPLGRYEQYF. CDR3 coding DNA: TGTGCCAGCAGCCGTGAGGGGCCCTTAGGACGCTACGAGCAGTACTTC. The V gene is TRBV3-1, the J gene TRBJ2-7; possibly TRBD1 or TRBD2 for D (5 bases each). The CDR3 sequence is 16 residues long. CDR1 is LGHDT, CDR2 YNNKEL, per germline (reference sequence). Trimming removed 4 bases at V and 3 bases at J, with 19 bases between.

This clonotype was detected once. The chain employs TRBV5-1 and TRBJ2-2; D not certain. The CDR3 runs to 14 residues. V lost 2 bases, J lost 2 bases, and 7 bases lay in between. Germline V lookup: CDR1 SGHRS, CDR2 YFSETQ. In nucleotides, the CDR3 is TGCGCCAGCAGCTTTCCCGACAACACCGGGGAGCTGTTTTTT. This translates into CASSFPDNTGELFF. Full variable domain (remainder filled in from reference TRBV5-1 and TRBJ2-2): KAGVTQTPRYLIKTRGQQVTLSCSPISGHRSVSWYQQTPGQGLQFLFEYFSETQRNKGNFPGRFSGRQFSNSRSEMNVSTLELGDSALYLCASSFPDNTGELFFGEGSRLTVL.

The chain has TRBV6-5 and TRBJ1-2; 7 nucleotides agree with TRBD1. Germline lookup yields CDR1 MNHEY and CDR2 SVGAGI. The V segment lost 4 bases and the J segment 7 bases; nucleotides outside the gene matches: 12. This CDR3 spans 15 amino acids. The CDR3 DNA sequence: TGTGCCAGCAGTTCCCTTGCTGACAGGGTATCTGGCTACACCTTC. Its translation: CASSSLADRVSGYTF.

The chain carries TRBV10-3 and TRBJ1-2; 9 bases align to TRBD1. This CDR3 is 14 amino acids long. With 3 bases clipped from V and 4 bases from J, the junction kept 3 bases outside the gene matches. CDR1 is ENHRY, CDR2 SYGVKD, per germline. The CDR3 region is CAISEQGAGYGYTF. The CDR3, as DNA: TGTGCCATCAGTGAACAGGGGGCAGGCTATGGCTACACCTTC.

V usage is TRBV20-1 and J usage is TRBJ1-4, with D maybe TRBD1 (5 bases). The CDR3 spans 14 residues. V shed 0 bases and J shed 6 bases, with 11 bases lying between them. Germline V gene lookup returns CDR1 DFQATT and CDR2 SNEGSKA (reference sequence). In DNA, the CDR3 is TGCAGTGCTAGAGAAACCGGGACGGATGAAAAACTGTTTTTT. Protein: CSARETGTDEKLFF.

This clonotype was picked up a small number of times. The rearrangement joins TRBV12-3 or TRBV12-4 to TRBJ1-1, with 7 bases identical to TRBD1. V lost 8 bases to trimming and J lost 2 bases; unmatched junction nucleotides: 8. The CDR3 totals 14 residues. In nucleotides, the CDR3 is TGTGCCAGCCCTGGGCGGACAGGCAACACTGAAGCTTTCTTT. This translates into CASPGRTGNTEAFF.

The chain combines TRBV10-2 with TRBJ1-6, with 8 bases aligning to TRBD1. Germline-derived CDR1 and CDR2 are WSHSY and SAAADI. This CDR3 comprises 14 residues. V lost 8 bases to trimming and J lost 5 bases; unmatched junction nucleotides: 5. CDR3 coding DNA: TGCGCCAGCGGTGGACAGGGCGATAATTCACCCCTCCACTTT. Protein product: CASGGQGDNSPLHF.

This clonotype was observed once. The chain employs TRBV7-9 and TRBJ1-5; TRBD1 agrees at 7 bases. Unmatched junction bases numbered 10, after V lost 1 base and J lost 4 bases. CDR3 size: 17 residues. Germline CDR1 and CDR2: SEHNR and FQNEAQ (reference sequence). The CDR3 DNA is TGTGCCAGCAGCTTAGACCCATGGACAGGAGATAATCAGCCCCAGCATTTT. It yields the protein CASSLDPWTGDNQPQHF. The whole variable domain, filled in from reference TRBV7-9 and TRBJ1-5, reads DTGVSQNPRHKITKRGQNVTFRCDPISEHNRLYWYRQTLGQGPEFLTYFQNEAQLEKSRLLSDRFSAERPKGSFSTLEIQRTEQGDSAMYLCASSLDPWTGDNQPQHFGDGTRLSIL.

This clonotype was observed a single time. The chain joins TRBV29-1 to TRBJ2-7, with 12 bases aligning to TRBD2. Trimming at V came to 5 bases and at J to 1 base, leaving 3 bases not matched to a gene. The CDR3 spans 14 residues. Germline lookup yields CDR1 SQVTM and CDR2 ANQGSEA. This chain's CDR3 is CSVLGLAGSYEQYF. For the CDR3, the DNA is TGCAGCGTTCTAGGACTAGCGGGATCCTACGAGCAGTACTTC.

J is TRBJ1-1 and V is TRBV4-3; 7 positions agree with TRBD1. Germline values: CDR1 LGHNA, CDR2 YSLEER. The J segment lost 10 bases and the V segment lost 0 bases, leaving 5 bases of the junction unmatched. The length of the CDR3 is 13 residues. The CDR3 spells CASSQERGLTAFF. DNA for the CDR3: TGCGCCAGCAGCCAAGAGAGGGGGCTGACAGCTTTCTTT.

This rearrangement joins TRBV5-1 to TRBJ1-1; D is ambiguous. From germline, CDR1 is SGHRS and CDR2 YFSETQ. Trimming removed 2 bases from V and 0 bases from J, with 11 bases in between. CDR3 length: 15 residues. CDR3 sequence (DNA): TGCGCCAGCAGCTTCGCGGCCCCCTTGAACACTGAAGCTTTCTTT. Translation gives CASSFAAPLNTEAFF.

The CDR3 spells CASSPRAYNSPLHF. The CDR3 nucleotides are TGTGCCAGCAGCCCCAGGGCTTATAATTCACCCCTCCACTTT. This chain joins TRBV9 and TRBJ1-6; D possibly corresponds to TRBD1 (5 bases). Germline V gives CDR1 SGDLS, CDR2 YYNGEE. The CDR3 extends over 14 amino acids. The germline V and J ends were trimmed by 4 bases and 4 bases, with 9 bases remaining between them.

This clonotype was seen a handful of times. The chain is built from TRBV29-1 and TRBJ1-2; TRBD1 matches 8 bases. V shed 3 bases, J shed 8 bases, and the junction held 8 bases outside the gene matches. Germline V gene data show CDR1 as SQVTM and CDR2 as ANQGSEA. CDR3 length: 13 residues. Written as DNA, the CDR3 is TGCAGCGTTGATACAGGGGGAACTATCGGCTACACCTTC. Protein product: CSVDTGGTIGYTF.

CDR3 residues: CASSDSNQPQHF. The CDR3 coding sequence is TGTGCCAGCAGTGACAGCAATCAGCCCCAGCATTTT. The chain employs TRBV12-3 or TRBV12-4 and TRBJ1-5; no reliable D call. Trimming cost V 5 bases and J 1 base, with 3 bases left between them. This CDR3 has 12 amino acids.

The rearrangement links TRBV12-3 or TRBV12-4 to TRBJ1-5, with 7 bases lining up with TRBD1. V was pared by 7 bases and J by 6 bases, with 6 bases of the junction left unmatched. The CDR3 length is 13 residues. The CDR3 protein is CASNRGEGQPQHF. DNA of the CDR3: TGTGCCAGCAACAGGGGCGAAGGTCAGCCCCAGCATTTT.

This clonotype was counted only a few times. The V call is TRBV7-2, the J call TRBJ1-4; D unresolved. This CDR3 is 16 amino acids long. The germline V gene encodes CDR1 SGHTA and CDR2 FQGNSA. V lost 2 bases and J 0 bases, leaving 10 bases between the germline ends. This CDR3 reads CASSLRQMATNEKLFF. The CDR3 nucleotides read TGTGCCAGCAGCTTAAGGCAGATGGCAACTAATGAAAAACTGTTTTTT.

CDR3 sequence reads: CASSPAGLAGRSDTQYF. The CDR3 region has the DNA TGTGCCAGCAGCCCCGCCGGACTAGCGGGAAGATCGGATACGCAGTATTTT. The chain combines TRBV6-2 or TRBV6-3 with TRBJ2-3, with 12 bases that match TRBD2. The V segment lost 6 bases and the J segment 6 bases; nucleotides outside the gene matches: 13. Per the germline V gene, CDR1 is MNHEY and CDR2 is SVGEGT. The CDR3 sequence is 17 residues long.

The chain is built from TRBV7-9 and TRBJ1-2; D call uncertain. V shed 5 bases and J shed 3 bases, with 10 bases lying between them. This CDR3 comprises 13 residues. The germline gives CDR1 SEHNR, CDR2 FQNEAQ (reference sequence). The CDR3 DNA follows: TGTGCCAGCAGCGGCACAGCCGACTATGGCTACACCTTC. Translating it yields CASSGTADYGYTF.

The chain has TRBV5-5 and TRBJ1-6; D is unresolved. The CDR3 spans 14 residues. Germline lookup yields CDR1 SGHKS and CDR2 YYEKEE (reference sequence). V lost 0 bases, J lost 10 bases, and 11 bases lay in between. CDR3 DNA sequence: TGTGCCAGCAGCTTGGACTTCCCGGGGTCACCCCTCCACTTT. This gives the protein CASSLDFPGSPLHF.

The CDR3 region is CASRPTGRYNTDTQYF. In nucleotides, the CDR3 is TGTGCCAGCAGACCAACAGGGAGGTATAACACAGATACGCAGTATTTT. This chain joins TRBV7-2 and TRBJ2-3; the D gene could be TRBD1 or TRBD2 (6 bases each). Trimming pared 6 bases from V and 2 bases from J, leaving 18 bases between. The CDR3 runs to 16 residues. Germline V gene sequence: CDR1 SGHTA, CDR2 FQGNSA.

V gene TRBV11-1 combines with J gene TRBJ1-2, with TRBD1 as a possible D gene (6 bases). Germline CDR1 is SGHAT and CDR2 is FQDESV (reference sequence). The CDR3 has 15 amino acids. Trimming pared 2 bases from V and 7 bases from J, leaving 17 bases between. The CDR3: CASSLSRQGSRGYTF. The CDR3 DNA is TGTGCCAGCAGCTTATCTCGTCAGGGGAGTCGTGGCTACACCTTC.

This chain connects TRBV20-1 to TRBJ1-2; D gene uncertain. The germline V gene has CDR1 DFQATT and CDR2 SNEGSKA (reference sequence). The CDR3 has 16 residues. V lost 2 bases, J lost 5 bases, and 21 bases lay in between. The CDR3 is CSARPRESAGHYGYTF. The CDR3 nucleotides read TGCAGTGCTAGACCGAGGGAGTCGGCAGGCCATTATGGCTACACCTTC.

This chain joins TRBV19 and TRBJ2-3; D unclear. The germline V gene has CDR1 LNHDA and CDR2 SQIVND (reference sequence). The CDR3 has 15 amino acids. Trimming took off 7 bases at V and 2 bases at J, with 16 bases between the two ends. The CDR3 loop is CASTRSPSLTDTQYF. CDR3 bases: TGTGCCAGTACCCGGAGTCCATCCCTCACAGATACGCAGTATTTT.